This T cell receptor (beta chain) was recorded in a study of blood T cell repertoires in COVID-19. Study background: Both acute and convalescent COVID-19 samples were obtained from the United States, Italy and Spain. Nucleic acid was either cDNA or gDNA, and it came from T cells, B-cell-depleted T cells, or PBMCs.

The authors' processing: Estimates of nucleated cell counts were drawn from the amplification of reference gene primers. Method: immunoSEQ multiplex PCR; TCRdb's copy keeps in-frame clones and lacks some. V, J and clone size reflect that table, while D and trimming were determined from the DNA. The sample carries about 250,000 clones, more than 70% recorded once. Seattle enrolled patients during active infection and tracked them longitudinally. Sequencing was performed on peripheral blood. The sequence derives from a woman aged 25-40 years with COVID-19, enrolled during active disease.

The CDR3 DNA sequence: TGTGCCAGCAGCTCCACAGGGGCGATCAACGAGCAGTACTTC. This codes for CASSSTGAINEQYF. This chain connects TRBV7-2 to TRBJ2-7, with 7 bases aligning to TRBD1. V gave up 4 bases and J gave up 5 bases; unmatched junction bases: 8. The CDR3 totals 14 residues. Germline V lookup: CDR1 SGHTA, CDR2 FQGNSA.